This is a list of T cell receptor beta chains from one sample in a study of blood T cell repertoires in COVID-19. Produced via immunoSEQ multiplex PCR; TCRdb's table is partial and in-frame only. The sample includes around 170,000 clones, about 81% seen only once; the top ten take about an eighth. Sequences were obtained from peripheral blood. These receptors originate from a woman over 75 with COVID-19, enrolled during active disease. CDR3s include the opening cysteine and the closing phenylalanine or tryptophan. D genes are given only for firm matches. The listing skips clone size in some rows; elsewhere it reads once, few, many or a size class.

J | size | D | V | DNA | CDR3
TRBJ1-3 | - | - | TRBV21-1 | TGTGCCAGCAGCAAAGTTTGGTGCGACAGCTCCAGAAACACCATATATTTT | CASSKVWCDSSRNTIYF
TRBJ2-5 | - | TRBD2 | TRBV2 | TGTGCCAGTGGAGGATTAACTAGCGGGGGAAAAGAGACCCAGTACTTC | CASGGLTSGGKETQYF
TRBJ2-7 | - | TRBD2 | TRBV2 | TGTGCCAGCAGTGAAGCGTTGGTCCTAGCGGGGCGTAGCTCCTACGAGCAGTACTTC | CASSEALVLAGRSSYEQYF
TRBJ2-1 | - | - | TRBV24-1 | TGTGCCACCAGTGATTCAGTGAGGGGGTCGGTCCAGTTCTTC | CATSDSVRGSVQFF
TRBJ2-3 | - | TRBD1 | TRBV5-1 | TGCGCCAGCAGCTTGCCAACAGGGGGCACAGATACGCAGTATTTT | CASSLPTGGTDTQYF
TRBJ2-3 | - | - | TRBV7-3 | TGTGCCAGCAGTCGCGGGGCAGCGAGCACAGATACGCAGTATTTT | CASSRGAASTDTQYF
TRBJ2-7 | - | - | TRBV3-1/TRBV3-2 | TGTGCCAGCAGCCAAGCGCTCCGTGGACAGCAAATCTACGAGCAGTACTTC | CASSQALRGQQIYEQYF
TRBJ1-2 | - | - | TRBV3-1/TRBV3-2 | TGTGCCAGCAGCCAAGCTGGCAGGTTCTACACCTTC | CASSQAGRFYTF
TRBJ1-6 | - | - | TRBV7-9 | TGTGCCAGCAGCTCTAGCGCCTATAATTCACCCCTCCACTTT | CASSSSAYNSPLHF
TRBJ1-1 | - | - | TRBV4-1 | TGCGCCAGCAGCCAAGCGGACAGAGTGAACACTGAAGCTTTCTTT | CASSQADRVNTEAFF
TRBJ2-5 | - | TRBD1 | TRBV7-2 | TGTGCCAGCACCCGACACGGGACAGTCCAAGAGACCCAGTACTTC | CASTRHGTVQETQYF
TRBJ2-5 | - | - | TRBV29-1 | TGCAGCGTTGAAGATGGGACTGCTACCCAGTACTTC | CSVEDGTATQYF
TRBJ2-7 | - | TRBD2 | TRBV11-1 | TGTGCCAGCAGCCCAAGGGGAGGGACCTACGAGCAGTACTTC | CASSPRGGTYEQYF
TRBJ2-7 | once | - | TRBV5-1 | TGCGCCAGCAGCTTGGAGCAGGGTGGCGAGCAGTACTTC | CASSLEQGGEQYF
TRBJ1-5 | - | - | TRBV18 | TGTGCCAGCTCACCAGGGTGGAGTCAGCCCCAGCATTTT | CASSPGWSQPQHF
TRBJ2-2 | - | TRBD1 | TRBV2 | TGTGCCAGCAGTGGGGACAGGGTGAACACCGGGGAGCTGTTTTTT | CASSGDRVNTGELFF
TRBJ1-1 | - | - | TRBV6-2/TRBV6-3 | TGTGCCAGTAGTACCGACAGGACCACTGAAGCTTTCTTT | CASSTDRTTEAFF
TRBJ2-4 | - | - | TRBV29-1 | TGCAGCGTTGACCGATGGGGGGTGCAAAACATTCAGTACTTC | CSVDRWGVQNIQYF
TRBJ2-1 | few | TRBD2 | TRBV28 | TGTGCCAGCAGTTTATGGGCGGGAGGGCGAAATGAGCAGTTCTTC | CASSLWAGGRNEQFF
TRBJ2-2 | - | - | TRBV7-9 | TGTGCCAGCAGCTTAAAGGTGGGGCTGTCGAACACCGGGGAGCTGTTTTTT | CASSLKVGLSNTGELFF
TRBJ1-1 | - | - | TRBV6-2/TRBV6-3 | TGTGCCAGCAGTACTACAGGGAACACTGAAGCTTTCTTT | CASSTTGNTEAFF
TRBJ1-2 | - | - | TRBV9 | TGTGCCAGCGGCAGGGTTGGTGGCTACACCTTC | CASGRVGGYTF
TRBJ2-7 | - | TRBD2 | TRBV5-4 | TGTGCCAGCAGCTTGGACGGTCTAGCGGGCTACGAGCAGTACTTC | CASSLDGLAGYEQYF
TRBJ2-3 | - | - | TRBV6-5 | TGTGCCAGCACCCCCCAAGATACGCAGTATTTT | CASTPQDTQYF
TRBJ2-4 | few | - | TRBV7-8 | TGTGCCAGCAGCCGAGACAGAACCAAAAACATTCAGTACTTC | CASSRDRTKNIQYF
TRBJ2-7 | once | - | TRBV5-5 | TGTGCCAGCAGCTACGGGAGTACCTACGAGCAGCAGTACTTC | CASSYGSTYEQQYF
TRBJ2-3 | few | - | TRBV5-6 | TGTGCCAGCAGCCAGAGCGCCCGGGGGACGCAGTATTTT | CASSQSARGTQYF
TRBJ2-3 | - | - | TRBV3-1/TRBV3-2 | TGTGCCAGCAGCCAAGATCTTTGGCGGGATGGAGATACGCAGTATTTT | CASSQDLWRDGDTQYF
TRBJ1-1 | - | - | TRBV30 | TGTGCCTGGAGTCCTTCGGTTGAAGCTTTCTTT | CAWSPSVEAFF
TRBJ2-5 | - | TRBD2 | TRBV3-1/TRBV3-2 | TGTGCCAGCAGCCAGCCGGGACTAGCAATGGAGACCCAGTACTTC | CASSQPGLAMETQYF
TRBJ2-2 | - | TRBD1 | TRBV11-3 | TGTGCCAGCAGCCCTAGACAGGGGGCCAACACCGGGGAGCTGTTTTTT | CASSPRQGANTGELFF
TRBJ2-5 | - | TRBD1 | TRBV5-1 | TGCGCCAGCAGCTGGGCAGGGGGTCTAGAAGAGACCCAGTACTTC | CASSWAGGLEETQYF
TRBJ2-5 | - | TRBD1 | TRBV18 | TGTGCCAGCTCACCACCGATTAGGGGGCTCCAAGAGACCCAGTACTTC | CASSPPIRGLQETQYF
TRBJ2-3 | - | - | TRBV5-4 | TGTGCCAGCAGACATTCATTTCTGAGGTCTAGCACAGATACGCAGTATTTT | CASRHSFLRSSTDTQYF
TRBJ2-4 | - | TRBD2 | TRBV11-2 | TGTGCCAGCAGCCCCGGGACTAGCGGAGCTCTTATAGCCAAAAACATTCAGTACTTC | CASSPGTSGALIAKNIQYF
TRBJ2-1 | few | TRBD2 | TRBV5-1 | TGCGCCAGCAGCTTCCCTACTAGCGGGAGCTCCTACAATGAGCAGTTCTTC | CASSFPTSGSSYNEQFF
TRBJ2-1 | - | TRBD2 | TRBV3-1/TRBV3-2 | TGTGCCAGCAGCCAAGGCAACGAAAAGACTAGCGAGATACTGGGTGAGCAGTTCTTC | CASSQGNEKTSEILGEQFF
TRBJ2-7 | - | TRBD1 | TRBV19 | TGTGCCAGTAGTAGATGGACAGGCGATCTTTACGAGCAGTACTTC | CASSRWTGDLYEQYF
TRBJ2-1 | - | TRBD2 | TRBV3-1/TRBV3-2 | TGTGCCAGCAGCCAAGCGGCTAGCGGGATCGAGGAGCAGTTCTTC | CASSQAASGIEEQFF
TRBJ2-5 | many | - | TRBV3-1/TRBV3-2 | TGTGCCAGCAGCCTTGGGCCGGGAGAAGAGACCCAGTACTTC | CASSLGPGEETQYF
TRBJ2-1 | - | TRBD1 | TRBV29-1 | TGCAGCGTTGAAAGGACAGGGGGCAATGAGCAGTTCTTC | CSVERTGGNEQFF
TRBJ1-5 | few | - | TRBV7-9 | TGTGCCAGCAGCTTAGGCGGAACCCATCAGCCCCAGCATTTT | CASSLGGTHQPQHF
TRBJ1-4 | - | TRBD1 | TRBV5-1 | TGCGCCAGCAGCTTGGGGACAGGGGCAACTAATGAAAAACTGTTTTTT | CASSLGTGATNEKLFF
TRBJ1-2 | - | TRBD1 | TRBV2 | TGTGCCAGCTACCCCGGGACAGAGAGTCACTATGGCTACACCTTC | CASYPGTESHYGYTF
TRBJ2-7 | - | TRBD1 | TRBV6-6 | TGTGCCAGCAGTTACTCCGGGGACAGGGCCTACGAGCAGTACTTC | CASSYSGDRAYEQYF
TRBJ1-2 | - | TRBD1 | TRBV13 | TGTGCCAGCAGCTTAGGGGTCGGACAGGGTCACACCTTC | CASSLGVGQGHTF
TRBJ2-3 | - | TRBD1 | TRBV5-1 | TGCGCCAGCAGCTCCTACCGGGACAGGGTCACAGATACGCAGTATTTT | CASSSYRDRVTDTQYF
TRBJ1-5 | - | TRBD1 | TRBV18 | TGTGCCAGCTCACCAAGAACAGGGGGCAATCAGCCCCAGCATTTT | CASSPRTGGNQPQHF
TRBJ1-6 | - | TRBD1 | TRBV6-5 | TGTGCCAGCAGCCTAACCGGGACAGGGACATCGCCCCTCCACTTT | CASSLTGTGTSPLHF
TRBJ2-7 | - | - | TRBV18 | TGTGCCAGCTCACCATCTAGTCTTGACGAGCAGTACTTC | CASSPSSLDEQYF
TRBJ2-5 | - | TRBD2 | TRBV3-1/TRBV3-2 | TGTGCCAGCAGCCTAGGACTAGCGGGAGGGATGGAGACCCAGTACTTC | CASSLGLAGGMETQYF
TRBJ2-7 | few | - | TRBV28 | TGTGCCAGCAGTTTCCCCCTAAAGAGCTACGAGCAGTACTTC | CASSFPLKSYEQYF
TRBJ2-6 | - | - | TRBV12-2 | TGTGCAAGTCGCTGCCCAGGGGGCGGGTCACGGGCCAACGTCCTGACTTTC | CASRCPGGGSRANVLTF